This T cell receptor beta chain stems from a study of T cells in localized non-small cell lung cancer. On this clone itself: What it recognizes is unknown.

Study-wide results and caveats: Among the tissues sampled, uninvolved adjacent lung had the highest T cell clonality, above tumor. Adjacent lung exhibited a median of about 50 among the 100 most abundant tumor clones. Because sequencing included only one region (of the tumor), heterogeneity remains possible. Higher blood T cell density tracked longer overall survival.

Generated by immunoSEQ multiplex PCR, the TCRdb table keeps only in-frame clones and is missing some. The table lists tens of thousands of clones, 78% of them singletons, with less than 45% in the top ten. The origin of this receptor is a male donor aged 60 or older with stage II squamous cell lung carcinoma. This material consisted of peripheral blood, taken before any cancer treatment.

This CDR3 is CASSVERAPYEQYF. CDR3 sequence (DNA): TGTGCCAGCAGCGTAGAGAGGGCCCCCTACGAGCAGTACTTC. The chain carries TRBV9 and TRBJ2-7; a weak D match, TRBD2 (5 bases). V was cut by 0 bases and J by 2 bases, with 9 bases left in between. The CDR3 consists of 14 residues. Germline-derived CDR1 and CDR2 are SGDLS and YYNGEE.